This T cell receptor beta chain was identified in a study of long-term antiretroviral therapy in people with HIV. Version v3.0 of the immunoSEQ assay was performed at survey level. Using immunoSEQ multiplex PCR, the repertoire was profiled, and TCRdb retains in-frame clones only, with some absent. The sample consists of 44,000 or so clones, around 96% of them appearing once. This clone was detected only once. This CDR3 spans 15 amino acids. Looked up from germline, CDR1 is SGHAT and CDR2 is FQNNGV. V was pared by 5 bases and J by 7 bases, with 17 bases between. The genes are TRBV11-2 and TRBJ2-2, with D possibly matching TRBD1 (6 bases). The starting material was unsorted PBMCs, obtained 3.7 years after starting antiretroviral therapy. The receptor was derived from a woman in her 50s with HIV. CDR3 protein: CASSSLRGQGGELFF. CDR3 coding DNA: TGTGCCAGCAGCAGCCTCAGGGGTCAGGGCGGGGAGCTGTTTTTT.